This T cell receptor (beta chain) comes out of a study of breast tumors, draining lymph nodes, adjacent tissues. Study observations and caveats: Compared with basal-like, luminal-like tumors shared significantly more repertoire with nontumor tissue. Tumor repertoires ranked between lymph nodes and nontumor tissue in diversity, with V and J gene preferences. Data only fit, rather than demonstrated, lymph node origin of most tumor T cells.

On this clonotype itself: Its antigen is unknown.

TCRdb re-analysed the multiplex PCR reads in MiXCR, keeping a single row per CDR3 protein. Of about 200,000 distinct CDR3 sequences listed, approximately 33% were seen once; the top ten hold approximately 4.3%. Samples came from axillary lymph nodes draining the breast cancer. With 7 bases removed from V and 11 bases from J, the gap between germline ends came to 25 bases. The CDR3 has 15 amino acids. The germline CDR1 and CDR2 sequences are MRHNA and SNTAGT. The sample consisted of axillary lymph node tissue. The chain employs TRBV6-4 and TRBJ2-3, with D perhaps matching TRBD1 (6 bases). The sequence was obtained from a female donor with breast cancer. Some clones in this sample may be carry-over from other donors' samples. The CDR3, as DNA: TGTGCCAGCATGGAGAAGGGGGTACTATACAATGAGCAGTATTTT. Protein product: CASMEKGVLYNEQYF.